The entry below describes one T cell receptor (beta chain). What this receptor recognizes is not known. Base qualities were left out, and no much larger clone turns up one base away. The data belong to a study of blood T cell repertoires in COVID-19 (TCRdb year 2020). For the wider study: The collaborator samples originated in the United States, Italy and Spain and spanned the acute and convalescent phases of COVID-19. The repertoires were released in a freely available public database intended as a resource for research on the immune response to SARS-CoV-2. The prospective study material was composed of cDNA or gDNA derived from T cells, B-cell-depleted T cells, or PBMCs. Sample metadata almost always included a de-identified subject ID, COVID-19 status, age in years and sex. The samples were drawn from the first 160 participants of the ongoing ImmuneRACE study and from 1,254 subjects provided by 6 global collaborators. Subjects who had been exposed to COVID-19, were actively infected with it, or had recovered from it provided the deeply sampled blood TCRbeta repertoires that made up the dataset. Where available, HLA class I and class II types were obtained from metadata supplied by the sample provider rather than from assay-based typing. What the study reported, not specific to this receptor: How much clinical and demographic metadata was included differed by source and by participant, and the metadata was provided uncurated.

At one collaborating source in Seattle, patients were enrolled during active infection and were followed longitudinally through the course of disease. Whole blood was collected in K2EDTA tubes by collaborating institutions according to the institutions' own protocols. For TCRbeta analysis, collaborators shipped samples in one of three forms: frozen whole blood, isolated PBMCs, or DNA extracted from either of those sample types. The germline V gene sets CDR1 to MNHEY and CDR2 to SVGEGT. Ends trimmed: V by 2 bases, J by 3 bases; bases unmatched to a gene: 6. There are 17 amino acids in the CDR3, from cysteine to phenylalanine inclusive. Of the read, only the CDR3 DNA is kept; its 51 bases are in frame from base 1. The immunoSEQ Assay, a bias-controlled multiplex PCR, was used to amplify TCRbeta CDR3 regions from genomic DNA. As for the original processing: Within the assay, amplification of reference gene primers was used to estimate how many nucleated cells each sample contained. Sequence reads were collapsed and filtered to measure the absolute abundance of every unique TCRbeta CDR3 rearrangement. For each sample, productive Simpson clonality was calculated by taking the square root of Simpson's diversity index across productive rearrangements. TCRdb took this table from immuneACCESS and kept in-frame rearrangements with V and J called. Such tables lack part of the clones; where checked against another copy, unresolved V genes explain under half of the gap, and the rest is unexplained. V and J calls and clone size are copied from that table; D and trimming were computed from the DNA. Here the sample has a few hundred thousand clones; approximately 91% occur a single time. Around 2.6% of the sample is held by the ten biggest clonotypes.

The sequence came from a person aged 18 to 30 with COVID-19, enrolled during active disease. This sequence uses TRBV6-2 or TRBV6-3 and TRBJ2-2; 10 nucleotides in the junction match TRBD2. Specimen: peripheral blood. CDR3 region: CASSYRAGGYYTGELFF. The bases are TGTGCCAGCAGTTACCGAGCGGGGGGGTATTACACCGGGGAGCTGTTTTTT.